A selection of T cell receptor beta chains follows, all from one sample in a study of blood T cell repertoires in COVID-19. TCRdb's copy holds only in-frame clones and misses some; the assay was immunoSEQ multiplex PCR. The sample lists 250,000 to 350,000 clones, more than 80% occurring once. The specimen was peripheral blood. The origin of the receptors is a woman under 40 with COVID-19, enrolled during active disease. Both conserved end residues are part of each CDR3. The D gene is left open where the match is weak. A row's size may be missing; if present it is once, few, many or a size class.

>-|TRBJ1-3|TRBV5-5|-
TGTGCCAGCAGCTTGTCCGGGGTTACCTCTGGAAACACCATATATTTT
CASSLSGVTSGNTIYF
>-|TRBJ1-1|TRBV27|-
TGTGCCAGCAGTTTAGTGGGGAGCACTGAAGCTTTCTTT
CASSLVGSTEAFF
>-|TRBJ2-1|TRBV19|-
TGTGCCAGTAGTACCAGGGGCAATGAGCAGTTCTTC
CASSTRGNEQFF
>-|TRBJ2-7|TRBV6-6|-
TGTGCCAGCAGTTACGTAGAGCCGGGGAACGAGCAGTACTTC
CASSYVEPGNEQYF
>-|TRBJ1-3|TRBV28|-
TGTGCCAGCAGTTTCGACAGCTCTGGAAACACCATATATTTT
CASSFDSSGNTIYF
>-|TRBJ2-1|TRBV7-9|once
TGTGCCAGCAGCCCAGGGAACAATGAGCAGTTCTTC
CASSPGNNEQFF
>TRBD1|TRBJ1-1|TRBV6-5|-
TGTGCCAGCAGAGCGGACAGGGGGTGGACTGAAGCTTTCTTT
CASRADRGWTEAFF
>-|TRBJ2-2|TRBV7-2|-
TGTGCCAGCAGCCCGTCCTCGAACACCGGGGAGCTGTTTTTT
CASSPSSNTGELFF
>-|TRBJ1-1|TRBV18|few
TGTGCCAGCTCACTCAGCGGAGGGCTGAACACTGAAGCTTTCTTT
CASSLSGGLNTEAFF
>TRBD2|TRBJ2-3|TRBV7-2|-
TGTGCCAGCACCCCTAAGGCGGGACTAATCGCGTATTTT
CASTPKAGLIAYF
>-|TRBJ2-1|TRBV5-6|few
TGTGCCAGCAGCTTCCAGGGGATCTATGAGCAGTTCTTC
CASSFQGIYEQFF
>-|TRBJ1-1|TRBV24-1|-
TGTGCCACCAGTGTTGGCAGGGCTACTGAAGCTTTCTTT
CATSVGRATEAFF
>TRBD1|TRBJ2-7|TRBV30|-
TGTGCCTGGAGTCCGGGACAGGCCTACTACGAGCAGTACTTC
CAWSPGQAYYEQYF
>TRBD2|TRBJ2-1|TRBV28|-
TGTGCCAGCAGTTTTGCGGGAGGTGCCGGCCATGAGCAGTTCTTC
CASSFAGGAGHEQFF
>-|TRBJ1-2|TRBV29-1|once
TGCAGCGTTGAAGATCAAGGTTCTGCGGGGTACTATGGCTACACCTTC
CSVEDQGSAGYYGYTF
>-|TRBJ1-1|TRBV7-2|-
TGTGCCAGCAGCAGGGGGATCTTGAACACTGAAGCTTTCTTT
CASSRGILNTEAFF
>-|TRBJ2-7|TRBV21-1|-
TGTGCCAGCAGCAAACACCCGTCTCGGTTCCGGGACAGAGCCTACGAGCAGTACTTC
CASSKHPSRFRDRAYEQYF
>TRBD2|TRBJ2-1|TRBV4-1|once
TGCGCCAGCAGCCAAGCAGAGCTAGCGGGAGTTTACAATGAGCAGTTCTTC
CASSQAELAGVYNEQFF
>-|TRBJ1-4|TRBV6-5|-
TGTGCCAGCGGAGGGAGCGGGTCTGGAGAAAAACTGTTTTTT
CASGGSGSGEKLFF